The 29 T cell receptor beta chains below were found in one sample sequenced in a study of shared clonotypes between healthy human individuals. Profiling relied on immunoSEQ multiplex PCR, and the TCRdb table lists in-frame clones only, not all of them. This table has some 2.4 million clones, 90% to 95% appearing once. Sequencing input: naive CD4+ T cells from PBMCs. As for subset: CD45RA+ positively selected. The receptors stem from a young man in good health. Some clones in this sample may be carry-over from other donors' samples.

In this sample, this clone turned up a few times. This chain joins TRBV6-1 and TRBJ2-1; D unclear. The germline V and J ends were trimmed by 4 bases and 4 bases, with 5 bases remaining between them. CDR3 length: 12 amino acids. Germline V CDR1 and CDR2: MNHNS, SASEGT. CDR3: CASSGIYNEQFF. The CDR3 DNA is TGTGCCAGCAGTGGCATTTACAATGAGCAGTTCTTC.

This clone was observed once. This sequence joins TRBV30 and TRBJ1-4, with D perhaps TRBD1 (5 bases). Germline CDR1 is GTSNPN and CDR2 is SVGIG (reference sequence). The CDR3 consists of 15 residues. Trimming stripped 0 bases from V and 7 bases from J, with 15 bases between. In nucleotides, the CDR3 is TGTGCCTGGAGTGTAGAGTCTACTAGGGGTGAAAAACTGTTTTTT. The encoded protein is CAWSVESTRGEKLFF. The full variable domain, completed using reference TRBV30 and TRBJ1-4, is SQTIHQWPATLVQPVGSPLSLECTVEGTSNPNLYWYRQAAGRGLQLLFYSVGIGQISSEVPQNLSASRPQDRQFILSSKKLLLSDSGFYLCAWSVESTRGEKLFFGSGTQLSVL.

This chain joins TRBV5-4 and TRBJ2-1; 10 positions agree with TRBD2. Looked up from germline, CDR1 is SGHNT and CDR2 is YYREEE (reference sequence). The CDR3 runs to 15 residues. After removal of 2 bases from V and 7 bases from J, the junction contained 6 bases not matched to a gene. The CDR3, as DNA: TGTGCCAGCAGCTTCCCTAGCGGGAGTATGAATGAGCAGTTCTTC. Its translation: CASSFPSGSMNEQFF.

V usage is TRBV9 and J usage is TRBJ2-2; the D is unclear. CDR3 length: 17 residues. Trimming shortened V by 0 bases and J by 2 bases, and 14 bases separated the two germline ends. Germline V gene sequence: CDR1 SGDLS, CDR2 YYNGEE. In DNA, the CDR3 is TGTGCCAGCAGCGTAGGCCCATTGGGCATAAACACCGGGGAGCTGTTTTTT. Encoded protein: CASSVGPLGINTGELFF.

This chain connects TRBV5-1 to TRBJ2-7; 10 nucleotides line up with TRBD1. The CDR3 is 16 amino acids. Germline loops: CDR1 SGHRS, CDR2 YFSETQ. The V segment lost 3 bases and the J segment 4 bases; nucleotides outside the gene matches: 10. The CDR3 loop is CASSWAGQGFAYEQYF. CDR3 sequence (DNA): TGCGCCAGCAGCTGGGCGGGACAGGGGTTTGCATACGAGCAGTACTTC.

The genes are TRBV10-3 and TRBJ2-7, with D perhaps matching TRBD1 or TRBD2 (6 bases each). Germline lookup yields CDR1 ENHRY and CDR2 SYGVKD. CDR3 length equals 16 residues. V dropped 0 bases and J dropped 2 bases, with 14 bases sitting between them. CDR3 protein: CAISESSRGTPYEQYF. In DNA form, the CDR3 reads TGTGCCATCAGTGAGTCCTCCCGCGGGACACCCTACGAGCAGTACTTC.

This chain joins TRBV10-3 and TRBJ1-2; no definite D call. V was pared by 6 bases and J by 3 bases, with 8 bases between. Germline CDR1 is ENHRY and CDR2 is SYGVKD. The CDR3 extends over 12 amino acids. CDR3 in DNA: TGTGCCATCAGGTCAGTAGACTATGGCTACACCTTC. Its translation is CAIRSVDYGYTF.

V gene TRBV14 combines with J gene TRBJ2-2; TRBD1 matches 9 bases. Per germline, CDR1 SGHDN and CDR2 FVKESK. The V gene end was trimmed by 4 bases and the J gene end by 3 bases; junction bases not matched to a gene: 6. The CDR3 extends over 16 amino acids. The CDR3 sequence is CASSLPGQGYTGELFF. The CDR3, as DNA: TGTGCCAGCAGCCTTCCGGGACAGGGATACACCGGGGAGCTGTTTTTT. Full variable domain (remainder filled in from reference TRBV14 and TRBJ2-2): EAGVTQFPSHSVIEKGQTVTLRCDPISGHDNLYWYRRVMGKEIKFLLHFVKESKQDESGMPNNRFLAERTGGTYSTLKVQPAELEDSGVYFCASSLPGQGYTGELFFGEGSRLTVL.

The gene calls are TRBV5-1 and TRBJ2-5; D unclear. Germline V CDR1 and CDR2: SGHRS, YFSETQ. The CDR3 spans 15 residues. V lost 5 bases, J lost 2 bases, and 16 bases lay in between. In nucleotides, the CDR3 is TGCGCCAGCAGGCGACAAACCAACCCGCAAGAGACCCAGTACTTC. Protein product: CASRRQTNPQETQYF.

The rearrangement joins TRBV18 to TRBJ1-3; D is unresolved. Germline V gene lookup returns CDR1 KGHSH and CDR2 LQKENI. This CDR3 is 17 amino acids long. V lost 2 bases, J lost 0 bases, and 14 bases lay in between. CDR3 sequence reads: CASSPRNMADSGNTIYF. CDR3 bases: TGTGCCAGCTCACCAAGGAACATGGCAGACTCTGGAAACACCATATATTTT.

The chain employs TRBV27 and TRBJ1-1; 7 bases are shared with TRBD1. CDR1 is MNHEY, CDR2 SMNVEV, per germline (reference sequence). Trimming removed 3 bases from V and 5 bases from J; junction bases left unmatched: 12. The CDR3 contains 16 residues. CDR3 protein: CASSLRGGAWGTEAFF. Here the CDR3 DNA reads TGTGCCAGCAGTTTGCGAGGGGGCGCGTGGGGAACTGAAGCTTTCTTT.

The V gene is TRBV7-9, the J gene TRBJ1-3; possibly TRBD1 for D (6 bases). The germline CDR1 and CDR2 sequences are SEHNR and FQNEAQ (reference sequence). This CDR3 region has 16 residues. The V gene lost 8 bases and the J gene lost 0 bases, with 17 bases spanning the gap. The CDR3 DNA sequence: TGTGCCAGCGCCCCACGGGGGGCGAGCTCTGGAAACACCATATATTTT. Its translation: CASAPRGASSGNTIYF.

This clone was detected only once. The chain recombines TRBV5-1 with TRBJ2-5, with TRBD2 matching over 10 bases. V lost 2 bases to trimming and J lost 5 bases; unmatched junction nucleotides: 12. CDR1 and CDR2 (germline): SGHRS, YFSETQ. The CDR3 spans 17 residues. The CDR3 DNA is TGCGCCAGCAGCTTAAGTCTAGCGGGAGTGGCGTGGGAGACCCAGTACTTC. Translating it yields CASSLSLAGVAWETQYF.

V usage is TRBV4-2 and J usage is TRBJ2-1; TRBD2 aligns across 11 bases. Per the germline V gene, CDR1 is LGHNA and CDR2 is YNFKEQ. Germline trimming cut 3 bases from V and 7 bases from J; bases unmatched to any gene: 14. The CDR3 has 18 residues. This CDR3 reads CASSQAQALAGDGNEQFF. The CDR3 DNA reads TGTGCCAGCAGCCAGGCTCAAGCACTAGCGGGAGATGGGAATGAGCAGTTCTTC.

V usage is TRBV5-4 and J usage is TRBJ2-1, with D unclear. The V gene lost 1 base and the J gene lost 7 bases, with 6 bases spanning the gap. In germline, CDR1 is SGHNT, CDR2 YYREEE (reference sequence). CDR3 length equals 12 residues. The CDR3, as DNA: TGTGCCAGCAGCTTGTTGGGGAATGAGCAGTTCTTC. Its translation: CASSLLGNEQFF.

The rearrangement links TRBV2 to TRBJ1-5; D ambiguous. The V gene's germline CDR1 is SNHLY and CDR2 FYNNEI. V was cut by 7 bases and J by 1 base, with 11 bases left in between. The CDR3 is made up of 14 amino acids. The CDR3, as DNA: TGTGCCAGCAACCCCCAAGGAAGCAATCAGCCCCAGCATTTT. This codes for CASNPQGSNQPQHF.

Points on this clone: The sample contains more than one DNA sequence encoding this CDR3. The DNA of the CDR3 is TGTGCCAGTAGTATTGTGGGGGGAAATCAGCCCCAGCATTTT. Protein product: CASSIVGGNQPQHF. The genes are TRBV19 and TRBJ1-5, with D possibly being TRBD1 (5 bases). The CDR3 contains 14 residues. V gave up 3 bases and J gave up 4 bases, with 10 bases separating them. Germline CDR1 LNHDA, CDR2 SQIVND (reference sequence).

The V and J genes are TRBV11-2 and TRBJ2-7, with TRBD1 as a possible D gene (5 bases). This CDR3 comprises 17 residues. Germline-derived CDR1 and CDR2 are SGHAT and FQNNGV. Trimming left V 5 bases short and J 7 bases short, with 27 bases between. The DNA for the CDR3 is TGTGCCAGCAGCCATATGGTTGGGGCTAGTGCTAATCCGGAGCAGTACTTC. Its protein is CASSHMVGASANPEQYF.

The V and J genes are TRBV18 and TRBJ1-5; 10 positions match TRBD1. V lost 6 bases and J lost 7; bases outside the gene matches: 15. In germline, CDR1 is KGHSH, CDR2 LQKENI. The CDR3 runs to 17 residues. The CDR3 region is CASSPSGGTGEEQPQHF. In nucleotides, the CDR3 is TGTGCCAGCTCCCCCTCGGGGGGGACAGGGGAAGAACAGCCCCAGCATTTT.

The chain joins TRBV5-4 to TRBJ2-7, with D perhaps TRBD2 (6 bases). Trimming removed 1 base from V and 3 bases from J, with 14 bases in between. CDR1 and CDR2 (germline): SGHNT, YYREEE (reference sequence). This CDR3 is built from 15 residues. The CDR3 spells CASSLPGSVFYEQYF. CDR3 sequence (DNA): TGTGCCAGCAGCTTGCCCGGGAGCGTTTTCTACGAGCAGTACTTC.

The chain recombines TRBV27 with TRBJ1-4, with 9 bases that match TRBD1. The CDR3 has 16 amino acids. V dropped 7 bases and J dropped 7; count of bases not matched to a gene: 13. Germline V gene sequence: CDR1 MNHEY, CDR2 SMNVEV (reference sequence). CDR3 nucleotides: TGTGCCAGCAACTTGGACAGGGGAAATAGTTGTGAAAAACTGTTTTTT. Translating gives CASNLDRGNSCEKLFF.

The rearrangement joins TRBV4-1 to TRBJ2-1, with D tentatively TRBD1 (7 bases). Germline CDR1 reads MGHRA; CDR2 reads YSYEKL. Trimming left V 4 bases short and J 9 bases short, with 16 bases between. This CDR3 is built from 14 residues. The CDR3 loop reads CASSPRRGRSEQFF. CDR3 bases: TGCGCCAGCAGCCCGCGGAGGGGGCGATCTGAGCAGTTCTTC.

The genes are TRBV28 and TRBJ2-2; D remains ambiguous. Looked up from germline, CDR1 is MDHEN and CDR2 is SYDVKM. This CDR3 is 14 amino acids long. Trimming removed 1 base at V and 7 bases at J, with 10 bases between. CDR3 loop: CASSLFNPGGELFF. In nucleotides, the CDR3 is TGTGCCAGCAGTTTATTTAATCCCGGCGGGGAGCTGTTTTTT.

A single count supports this clone. The chain is built from TRBV2 and TRBJ1-5; the D gene is possibly TRBD1 (6 bases). V was cut by 4 bases and J by 1 base, with 11 bases left in between. Germline CDR1 is SNHLY and CDR2 is FYNNEI. CDR3 size: 15 residues. CDR3 loop: CASSVIRGSNQPQHF. The CDR3 nucleotides are TGTGCCAGCAGTGTTATAAGGGGGAGCAATCAGCCCCAGCATTTT.

On this clone itself: A read error may produce the germline difference seen at one junction end. The V and J genes are TRBV7-9 and TRBJ2-7, with D possibly TRBD1 on 6 matching bases. CDR3 length: 12 residues. Germline CDR1 and CDR2: SEHNR and FQNEAQ (reference sequence). CDR3: CASSLVDGQTIF. The DNA for the CDR3 is TGTGCCAGCAGCTTAGTTGACGGACAGACTATATTC.

The J gene is TRBJ2-7, the V gene TRBV10-3; 9 bases are shared with TRBD1. Germline V gene data show CDR1 as ENHRY and CDR2 as SYGVKD. With 7 bases clipped from V and 3 bases from J, the junction kept 4 bases outside the gene matches. The CDR3 has 13 residues. The CDR3 DNA follows: TGTGCCATCACCCCGGGACAGGGCTACGAGCAGTACTTC. This codes for CAITPGQGYEQYF.

The rearrangement joins TRBV27 to TRBJ2-3, with 8 positions matching TRBD2. J was trimmed by 1 base and V by 4 bases; bases with no gene match: 1. This CDR3 has 14 amino acids. Germline CDR1 MNHEY, CDR2 SMNVEV (reference sequence). CDR3 sequence (DNA): TGTGCCAGCAGTTGGGGACTAGGCACAGATACGCAGTATTTT. Amino acid sequence: CASSWGLGTDTQYF.

The rearrangement links TRBV5-6 to TRBJ2-1, with D tentatively TRBD1 (6 bases). CDR1 is SGHDT, CDR2 YYEEEE, per germline. There are 15 residues in the CDR3. Trimming stripped 0 bases from V and 8 bases from J, with 15 bases between. The CDR3 nucleotides read TGTGCCAGCAGCTTGGACAGGAGAAAGGGGGATGAGCAGTTCTTC. It yields the protein CASSLDRRKGDEQFF. Using reference TRBV5-6 and TRBJ2-1 for the parts outside the CDR3, the full variable domain is DAGVTQSPTHLIKTRGQQVTLRCSPKSGHDTVSWYQQALGQGPQFIFQYYEEEERQRGNFPDRFSGHQFPNYSSELNVNALLLGDSALYLCASSLDRRKGDEQFFGPGTRLTVL.

The chain combines TRBV28 with TRBJ2-3, with D hard to call. CDR1 MDHEN and CDR2 SYDVKM come from the germline V gene. Trimming cost V 3 bases and J 0 bases, with 7 bases left between them. CDR3 length: 14 residues. The CDR3 sequence is CASSLWLSTDTQYF. CDR3 nucleotide sequence: TGTGCCAGCAGTTTGTGGTTGAGCACAGATACGCAGTATTTT.